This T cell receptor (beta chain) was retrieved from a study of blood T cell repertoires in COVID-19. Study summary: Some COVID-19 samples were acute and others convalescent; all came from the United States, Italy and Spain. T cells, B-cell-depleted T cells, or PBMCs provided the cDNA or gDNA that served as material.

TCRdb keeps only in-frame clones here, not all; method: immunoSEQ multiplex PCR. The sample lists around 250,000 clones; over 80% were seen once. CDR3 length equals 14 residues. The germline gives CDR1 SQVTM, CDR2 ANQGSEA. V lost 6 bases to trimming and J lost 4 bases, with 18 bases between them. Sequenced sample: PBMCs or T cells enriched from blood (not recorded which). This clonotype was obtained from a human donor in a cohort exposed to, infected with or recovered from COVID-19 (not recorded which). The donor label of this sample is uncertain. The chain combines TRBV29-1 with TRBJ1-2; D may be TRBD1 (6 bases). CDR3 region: CSVHKQGGGYGYTF. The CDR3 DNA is TGCAGCGTGCACAAACAGGGCGGTGGCTATGGCTACACCTTC.